This entry is about one TCR beta chain. CDR3 length: 14 residues. CDR1 and CDR2 (germline): ENHRY, SYGVKD. Trimming took 6 bases from V and 5 from J, leaving 13 bases between them. The study assigned cohorts using participant-reported clinical history. The assay was immunoSEQ multiplex PCR, and TCRdb's table has in-frame clones only and misses some. The sample yields about 160,000 clones, 88% seen once. These data originate in a study of blood T cell repertoires in COVID-19. Study background: Italy, Spain and the United States were the sources of the convalescent and acute COVID-19 samples.

The chain carries TRBV10-3 and TRBJ1-4; the D gene is possibly TRBD1 (5 bases). This TCR was sampled from a woman aged 45-65 years who had recovered from COVID-19. Input material: PBMCs or T cells enriched from blood (not recorded which). CDR3: CAIREDILNEKLFF. The CDR3 nucleotides are TGTGCCATCAGGGAGGACATCTTGAATGAAAAACTGTTTTTT.